One T cell receptor (beta chain) is described in this entry. The entry originates in a study of blood T cell repertoires in COVID-19. The V gene lost 4 bases and the J gene lost 7 bases, with 8 bases spanning the gap. The CDR3 has 13 residues. Germline V gene lookup returns CDR1 SGHNT and CDR2 YENEEA. In the source study's methods: Amplification of reference gene primers provided the estimated nucleated cell counts. The repertoire was sequenced with immunoSEQ multiplex PCR; TCRdb's copy has only in-frame clones and lacks some. V, J and clone size reflect that table, while D and trimming were determined from the DNA. The sample includes fewer than 150,000 clones, about two thirds of them seen just once.

The chain recombines TRBV11-3 with TRBJ1-6, with unresolved D. Sequencing was done on a sample of peripheral blood. The receptor's source is a human donor with acute or convalescent COVID-19. The donor label of this sample is uncertain. CDR3 DNA: TGTGCCAGCAGCTGGGAGCGAAATTCACCCCTCCACTTT. It translates to CASSWERNSPLHF.